Each of the 26 T cell receptor beta chains below was sequenced from the same sample in a study of T cells in Graves' hyperthyroidism and ophthalmopathy. Using RNA transcripts as the source, TCR beta CDR3 regions were amplified. The HTBI primer set was used in a first-round RT-PCR of the TCR CDR3. TCRdb processed the multiplex PCR reads anew with MiXCR; each CDR3 protein has one entry. In the table there are a few hundred thousand distinct CDR3 sequences, roughly 46% of which are singletons. Specimen: peripheral blood or thyroid tissue (not recorded which). These receptors were taken from a woman younger than 30 with Graves' hyperthyroidism.

This clonotype was picked up many times. The V gene is TRBV12-3 or TRBV12-4, the J gene TRBJ2-7; 10 bases map to TRBD2. V lost 6 bases, J lost 6 bases, and 5 bases stayed unmatched. The CDR3 is 13 residues long. CDR3 sequence (DNA): TGTGCCAGCAGCCGCGTAGCGGGAGGCGAGCAGTACTTC. Translated, it gives CASSRVAGGEQYF.

The CDR3 loop is CASRDSDPYLNYGYTF. Written as DNA, the CDR3 is TGTGCCAGCCGGGACAGTGACCCCTACTTAAACTATGGCTACACCTTC. The chain employs TRBV2 and TRBJ1-2; TRBD1 matches at 7 bases. This CDR3 has 16 residues. In germline, CDR1 is SNHLY, CDR2 FYNNEI. J lost 2 bases, V lost 8 bases, and 14 bases had no gene match.

The rearrangement joins TRBV10-3 to TRBJ1-5; D perhaps matches TRBD1 (5 bases). Germline V gene lookup returns CDR1 ENHRY and CDR2 SYGVKD. Trimming took off 7 bases at V and 11 bases at J, with 24 bases between the two ends. The CDR3 is made up of 15 amino acids. The CDR3 nucleotides read TGTGCCATCAATTCCCTGTGCCGGGGGGAAGAGACCCAGCATTTT. It translates to CAINSLCRGEETQHF.

V usage is TRBV10-3 and J usage is TRBJ1-6; D ambiguous. Trimming stripped 6 bases from V and 8 bases from J, with 20 bases between. This CDR3 is built from 16 residues. Germline CDR1 reads ENHRY; CDR2 reads SYGVKD. The DNA for the CDR3 is TGTGCCATCAGGGAGGGTTCAGAAGGCACCGATTCACCCCTCCACTTT. It translates to CAIREGSEGTDSPLHF.

The chain has TRBV7-2 and TRBJ1-2, with D unclear. The V and J ends lost 1 base and 4 bases respectively, with 10 bases between them. The CDR3 sequence is 14 residues long. The germline CDR1 and CDR2 sequences are SGHTA and FQGNSA. CDR3 in amino acids: CASSLVCSSYGYTF. Here the CDR3 DNA reads TGTGCCAGCAGCTTAGTTTGCAGCAGCTATGGCTACACCTTC.

For this clonotype: A much more abundant neighbour one base away suggests this may be a read error. J is TRBJ2-7 and V is TRBV19, with D unresolved. Germline V gives CDR1 LNHDA, CDR2 SQIVND (reference sequence). V was clipped by 9 bases and J by 3 bases, with 12 bases between them. The CDR3 is 12 residues long. The CDR3 coding sequence is TGTGCCAGCCCACCTCAGAACTACGAGCAGTACTTC. Amino acids: CASPPQNYEQYF.

The gene calls are TRBV20-1 and TRBJ2-5; perhaps TRBD1 as D (5 bases). The CDR3 consists of 11 residues. V shed 4 bases and J shed 5 bases, with 8 bases lying between them. CDR1 and CDR2 (germline): DFQATT, SNEGSKA (reference sequence). The CDR3 here is CSATGWETQYF. For the CDR3, the DNA is TGCAGTGCTACAGGGTGGGAGACCCAGTACTTC.

Of note for this clonotype: This could be a read error, since a much larger clone is one nucleotide away. This sequence joins TRBV10-3 and TRBJ2-7, with D possibly matching TRBD2 (6 bases). V was clipped by 3 bases and J by 6 bases, with 15 bases between them. In germline, CDR1 is ENHRY, CDR2 SYGVKD. The CDR3 loop spans 14 amino acids. The CDR3 protein is CAISEGGGWSEQYF. The CDR3 DNA sequence: TGTGCCATCAGTGAAGGTGGAGGGTGGAGCGAGCAGTACTTC.

This clonotype came up a few times. V is TRBV24-1 and J is TRBJ2-5; 14 bases fit TRBD2. The CDR3 extends over 13 amino acids. V shed 12 bases, J shed 2 bases, and the junction held 1 base outside the gene matches. Germline CDR1 reads KGHDR; CDR2 reads SFDVKD. CDR3 region: CAGTSGSQETQYF. The DNA of the CDR3 is TGTGCCGGGACTAGCGGGAGTCAAGAGACCCAGTACTTC.

Notes on this clonotype: Since a much larger clone is just one base distant, this may be a read error. V and J are TRBV7-2 and TRBJ1-5; 8 bases fit TRBD1. Germline V CDR1 and CDR2: SGHTA, FQGNSA. The CDR3 totals 15 residues. CDR3 coding DNA: TGTGCCAGCAGCTTAGTCGGACAGGGCAATCGGCCCCAGCATTTT. Protein: CASSLVGQGNRPQHF.

Ten or more counts support this clonotype. This chain joins TRBV2 and TRBJ1-5; tentative D call: TRBD1 (5 bases). Germline loops: CDR1 SNHLY, CDR2 FYNNEI. The CDR3 consists of 13 residues. V was pared by 8 bases and J by 5 bases, with 13 bases between. The CDR3 bases are TGTGCCAGCTCCCACAGGACCGATCAGCCCCAGCATTTT. Protein product: CASSHRTDQPQHF.

The chain couples TRBV20-1 to TRBJ2-7, with 10 nucleotides matching TRBD2. Germline trimming cut 6 bases from V and 5 bases from J; bases unmatched to any gene: 4. This CDR3 has 12 residues. Germline CDR1 DFQATT, CDR2 SNEGSKA (reference sequence). This CDR3 is CSAPSGSHEQYF. CDR3 coding DNA: TGCAGTGCCCCTAGCGGGAGCCACGAGCAGTACTTC.

Regarding this clonotype: This sequence may be a read error, since a much larger clone differs from it by one base. The chain recombines TRBV7-9 with TRBJ2-7; D is ambiguous. V dropped 6 bases and J dropped 7 bases, with 10 bases sitting between them. The germline V gene encodes CDR1 SEHNR and CDR2 FQNEAQ (reference sequence). The CDR3 has 11 amino acids. The CDR3 region is CASSPTQEQYF. The CDR3, as DNA: TGTGCCAGCAGTCCCACTCAGGAGCAGTACTTC. The full variable domain, completed using reference TRBV7-9 and TRBJ2-7, is DTGVSQNPRHKITKRGQNVTFRCDPISEHNRLYWYRQTLGQGPEFLTYFQNEAQLEKSRLLSDRFSAERPKGSFSTLEIQRTEQGDSAMYLCASSPTQEQYFGPGTRLTVT.

This chain links TRBV7-2 with TRBJ1-1; D unclear. This CDR3 spans 14 amino acids. V lost 0 bases and J 1 base, leaving 6 bases between the germline ends. Germline-derived CDR1 and CDR2 are SGHTA and FQGNSA. Here the CDR3 reads CASSLAEGNTEAFF. The CDR3 DNA sequence: TGTGCCAGCAGCTTAGCTGAGGGGAACACTGAAGCTTTCTTT.

The V call is TRBV15, the J call TRBJ1-2, with a weak D call TRBD1 (5 bases). CDR3 length equals 13 residues. Germline values: CDR1 LNHNV, CDR2 YYDKDF (reference sequence). V was shortened by 8 bases and J by 7 bases, with 17 bases between the two germline ends. The CDR3 sequence: CATLTEVGAGYTF. The CDR3 DNA reads as TGTGCCACCCTCACAGAAGTAGGGGCTGGCTACACCTTC.

This clonotype was detected ten times or more. The rearrangement joins TRBV10-3 to TRBJ1-1; TRBD1 aligns across 7 bases. The length of the CDR3 is 14 residues. Germline V lookup: CDR1 ENHRY, CDR2 SYGVKD. V lost 6 bases, J lost 4 bases, and 8 bases stayed unmatched. The CDR3 nucleotides read TGTGCCATCAGGGGCGACAGGGAGGGCACTGAAGCTTTCTTT. Encoded protein: CAIRGDREGTEAFF.

As concerns this clonotype: Germline and junction disagree at one end, which may indicate a read error. This sequence joins TRBV7-2 and TRBJ2-2; TRBD2 matches at 14 bases. Per the germline V gene, CDR1 is SGHTA and CDR2 is FQGNSA. The CDR3 extends over 14 amino acids. CDR3 sequence reads: CASRRTSGRLEQFF. In DNA, the CDR3 is TGTGCCAGCAGGCGGACTAGCGGGAGGCTTGAGCAGTTTTTT. The full variable domain, with the rest looked up from reference TRBV7-2 and TRBJ2-2, is GAGVSQSPSNKVTEKGKDVELRCDPISGHTALYWYRQSLGQGLEFLIYFQGNSAPDKSGLPSDRFSAERTGGSVSTLTIQRTQQEDSAVYLCASRRTSGRLEQFFGEGSRLTVL.

This clonotype came up many times. The rearrangement uses TRBV20-1 and TRBJ2-5; D possibly uses TRBD1 or TRBD2 (7 bases each). The V end lost 6 bases, the J end lost 4 bases, and 21 bases lay between the germline ends. This CDR3 is built from 15 residues. Germline V CDR1 and CDR2: DFQATT, SNEGSKA (reference sequence). CDR3 nucleotide sequence: TGCAGTGCCCGCCCCCCCCAGGGGGGGATAGAGACCCAGTACTTC. Translated, it gives CSARPPQGGIETQYF.

This clonotype was seen repeatedly, ten times or more. CDR3 nucleotide sequence: TGTGCCAGCAGCCAAGTCTTTGTAAGGGATCTAAACGAGCAGTACTTC. It codes for CASSQVFVRDLNEQYF. V gene TRBV14 combines with J gene TRBJ2-7; D unresolved. The CDR3 loop spans 16 amino acids. V lost 1 base and J lost 5, with 18 bases in between. The germline V gene has CDR1 SGHDN and CDR2 FVKESK. The full variable domain, with the rest looked up from reference TRBV14 and TRBJ2-7, is EAGVTQFPSHSVIEKGQTVTLRCDPISGHDNLYWYRRVMGKEIKFLLHFVKESKQDESGMPNNRFLAERTGGTYSTLKVQPAELEDSGVYFCASSQVFVRDLNEQYFGPGTRLTVT.

The chain joins TRBV29-1 to TRBJ2-5; no clear D gene. With 3 bases removed from V and 5 bases from J, the gap between germline ends came to 10 bases. Looked up from germline, CDR1 is SQVTM and CDR2 is ANQGSEA. CDR3 length equals 12 residues. The CDR3 region has the DNA TGCAGCGTTGACAGAAACGCGGAGACCCAGTACTTC. Translating gives CSVDRNAETQYF.

This clonotype was detected a few times. The chain employs TRBV4-2 and TRBJ2-7; 8 bases agree with TRBD1. Losses at the gene ends were 1 base for V and 1 base for J; bases not matched to a gene: 6. Germline V gene data show CDR1 as LGHNA and CDR2 as YNFKEQ. The CDR3 runs 16 residues. CDR3 in amino acids: CASSQVSGQVSYEQYF. In nucleotides, the CDR3 is TGTGCCAGCAGCCAAGTTTCGGGACAGGTATCCTACGAGCAGTACTTC.

This clonotype occurred many times. The V call is TRBV7-8, the J call TRBJ2-2; possibly TRBD2 for D (5 bases). Trimming cost V 6 bases and J 1 base, with 12 bases left between them. The germline V gene encodes CDR1 SGHVS and CDR2 FQNEAQ. The CDR3 extends over 15 amino acids. The CDR3 is CASREVVGNTGELFF. In DNA form, the CDR3 reads TGTGCCAGCAGGGAGGTGGTAGGGAACACCGGGGAGCTGTTTTTT.

The sample holds many counts of this clonotype. The chain links TRBV11-2 to TRBJ1-6; D possibly corresponds to TRBD1 (6 bases). Germline V lookup: CDR1 SGHAT, CDR2 FQNNGV. There are 14 residues in the CDR3. The V gene lost 6 bases and the J gene lost 14 bases, with 20 bases spanning the gap. The chain's CDR3 is CASSLAGGLKTLHF. CDR3 bases: TGTGCCAGCAGTCTAGCGGGGGGCCTTAAAACCCTCCACTTT.

This clonotype was seen a few times. V usage is TRBV7-2 and J usage is TRBJ2-7, with a weak D call TRBD1 (6 bases). CDR1 and CDR2 (germline): SGHTA, FQGNSA. There are 14 residues in the CDR3. V was clipped by 6 bases and J by 2 bases, with 14 bases between them. The chain's CDR3 is CASRPGHSPYEQYF. The CDR3 bases are TGTGCCAGCAGGCCGGGACACTCCCCCTACGAGCAGTACTTC.

This clonotype was observed at least ten times. The genes are TRBV11-3 and TRBJ2-7; D unclear. Trimming cost V 5 bases and J 2 bases, with 16 bases left between them. The CDR3 loop spans 15 amino acids. Germline V gives CDR1 SGHNT, CDR2 YENEEA. CDR3 DNA: TGTGCCAGCAGCCATCACGGGTTTATGACCTACGAGCAGTACTTC. This encodes CASSHHGFMTYEQYF.

The CDR3 coding sequence is TGCAGCGTTGAAGATCTGGGGACAGGGCAGGCGCACAATGAGCAGTTCTTC. Protein: CSVEDLGTGQAHNEQFF. The chain carries TRBV29-1 and TRBJ2-1; 9 bases align to TRBD1. The junction had 11 bases not matched to a gene; V was cut back by 0 bases and J by 5 bases. The CDR3 covers 17 residues. Germline V gene lookup returns CDR1 SQVTM and CDR2 ANQGSEA.